This T cell receptor (beta chain) was sequenced in a study of blood T cell repertoires in COVID-19. Study-level information: Collection of acute and convalescent COVID-19 samples took place in the United States, Italy and Spain. From T cells, B-cell-depleted T cells, or PBMCs came the material, which was cDNA or gDNA.

This CDR3 contains 16 residues. Germline V gene lookup returns CDR1 SGHKS and CDR2 YYEKEE (reference sequence). V gave up 0 bases and J gave up 1 base, with 13 bases separating them. Some clones are missing from TCRdb's copy, which holds only in-frame ones; the method was immunoSEQ multiplex PCR. The table records about 80,000 clones, about 87% of them present only once. The V call is TRBV5-5, the J call TRBJ2-5; D is ambiguous. The sequencing input was peripheral blood. This TCR derives from an elderly woman with acute or convalescent COVID-19. In nucleotides, the CDR3 is TGTGCCAGCAGCTTGGGTCTGCGGAGAACCCAAGAGACCCAGTACTTC. Its protein product is CASSLGLRRTQETQYF.